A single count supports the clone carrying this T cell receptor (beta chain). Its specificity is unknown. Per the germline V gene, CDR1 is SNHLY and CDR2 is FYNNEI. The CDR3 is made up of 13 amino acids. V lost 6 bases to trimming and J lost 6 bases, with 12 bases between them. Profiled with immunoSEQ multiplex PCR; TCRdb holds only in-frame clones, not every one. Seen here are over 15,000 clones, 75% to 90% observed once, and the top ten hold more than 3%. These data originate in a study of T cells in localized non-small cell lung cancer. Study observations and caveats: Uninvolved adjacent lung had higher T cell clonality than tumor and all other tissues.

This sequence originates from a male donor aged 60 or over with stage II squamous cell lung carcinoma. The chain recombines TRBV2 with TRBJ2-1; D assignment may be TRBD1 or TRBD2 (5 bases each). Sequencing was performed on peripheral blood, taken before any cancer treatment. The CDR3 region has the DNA TGTGCCAGCAGCTGGGACGAGAGCAATGAGCAGTTCTTC. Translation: CASSWDESNEQFF.